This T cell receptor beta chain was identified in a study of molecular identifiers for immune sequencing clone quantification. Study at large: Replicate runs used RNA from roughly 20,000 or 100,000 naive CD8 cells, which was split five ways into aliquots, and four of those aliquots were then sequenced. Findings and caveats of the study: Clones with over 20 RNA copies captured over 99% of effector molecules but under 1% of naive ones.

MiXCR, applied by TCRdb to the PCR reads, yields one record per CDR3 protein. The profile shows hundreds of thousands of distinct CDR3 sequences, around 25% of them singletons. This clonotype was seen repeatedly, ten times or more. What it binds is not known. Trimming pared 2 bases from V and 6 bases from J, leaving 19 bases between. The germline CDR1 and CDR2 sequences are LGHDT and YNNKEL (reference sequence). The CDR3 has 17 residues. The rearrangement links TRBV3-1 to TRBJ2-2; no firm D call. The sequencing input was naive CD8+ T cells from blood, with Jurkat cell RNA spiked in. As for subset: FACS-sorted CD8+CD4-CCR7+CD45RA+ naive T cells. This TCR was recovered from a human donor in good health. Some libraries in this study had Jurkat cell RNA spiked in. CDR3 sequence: CASSQPGIADLSGELFF. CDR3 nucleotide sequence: TGTGCCAGCAGCCAACCTGGGATCGCCGATCTGTCCGGGGAGCTGTTTTTT.